The 9 T cell receptor beta chains below all came from one sample that was sequenced in a study of cytomegalovirus exposure and HLA in healthy donors. A multiplex PCR was run with 60 Vbeta primers and 13 Jbeta primers. Data came from immunoSEQ multiplex PCR; TCRdb stores just in-frame clones and leaves some out. The sample table includes over 100,000 clones. What was sequenced was PBMCs. The receptor source for this set is a man in his thirties or forties in good health and CMV-seronegative.

The chain combines TRBV18 with TRBJ2-3; 7 bases align to TRBD1. Germline CDR1 reads KGHSH; CDR2 reads LQKENI. With 2 bases clipped from V and 3 bases from J, the junction kept 5 bases outside the gene matches. CDR3 size: 15 residues. CDR3 sequence: CASSPKDRRTDTQYF. In DNA, the CDR3 is TGTGCCAGCTCACCAAAGGACAGGAGAACAGATACGCAGTATTTT. The entire variable domain, with the rest obtained from reference TRBV18 and TRBJ2-3, is as follows: NAGVMQNPRHLVRRRGQEARLRCSPMKGHSHVYWYRQLPEEGLKFMVYLQKENIIDESGMPKERFSAEFPKEGPSILRIQQVVRGDSAAYFCASSPKDRRTDTQYFGPGTRLTVL.

The chain employs TRBV18 and TRBJ2-4; a possible D gene is TRBD2 (5 bases). CDR1 is KGHSH and CDR2 is LQKENI in the germline V gene. The V end lost 5 bases, the J end lost 8 bases, and 16 bases lay between the germline ends. The CDR3 runs 14 residues. The CDR3 DNA reads as TGTGCCAGCTCAAGCCTGATGCAGGAGGACATTCAGTACTTC. Amino acids: CASSSLMQEDIQYF.

The chain combines TRBV6-1 with TRBJ2-5; weak D call: TRBD1 (6 bases). The V and J ends lost 7 bases and 2 bases respectively, with 11 bases between them. CDR1 and CDR2 (germline): MNHNS, SASEGT. The CDR3 runs 13 residues. CDR3 bases: TGTGCCAGCACTAAGACAGGTCAAGAGACCCAGTACTTC. It is translated as CASTKTGQETQYF.

This chain connects TRBV5-1 to TRBJ1-5; perhaps TRBD1 as D (6 bases). V dropped 0 bases and J dropped 6 bases, with 13 bases sitting between them. CDR1 and CDR2 from the germline V gene are SGHRS and YFSETQ. This CDR3 comprises 15 residues. CDR3 loop: CASSLGQDGGQPQHF. The CDR3 DNA follows: TGCGCCAGCAGCTTGGGACAGGACGGCGGTCAGCCCCAGCATTTT.

V usage is TRBV7-9 and J usage is TRBJ1-2, with 8 bases identical to TRBD1. The CDR3 contains 13 residues. The trim removed 5 bases at V and 3 bases at J, leaving 2 bases unmatched. CDR1 is SEHNR and CDR2 is FQNEAQ in the germline V gene (reference sequence). The CDR3, as DNA: TGTGCCAGCAGCCGGGGACAGGACTATGGCTACACCTTC. It codes for CASSRGQDYGYTF. The full variable domain, with the rest looked up from reference TRBV7-9 and TRBJ1-2, is DTGVSQNPRHKITKRGQNVTFRCDPISEHNRLYWYRQTLGQGPEFLTYFQNEAQLEKSRLLSDRFSAERPKGSFSTLEIQRTEQGDSAMYLCASSRGQDYGYTFGSGTRLTVV.

This chain uses TRBV27 with TRBJ1-6; TRBD1 might be the D (5 bases). V was cut by 8 bases and J by 9 bases, with 17 bases left in between. The CDR3 sequence is 14 residues long. Germline V gene lookup returns CDR1 MNHEY and CDR2 SMNVEV (reference sequence). The DNA for the CDR3 is TGTGCCAGCCAACAAGCGGGGCTGGGTTCACCCCTCCACTTT. Encoded protein: CASQQAGLGSPLHF.

This sequence joins TRBV7-2 and TRBJ1-6; D not resolved. V was cut by 0 bases and J by 4 bases, with 10 bases left in between. Germline V CDR1 and CDR2: SGHTA, FQGNSA. The CDR3 is made up of 16 amino acids. Here the CDR3 DNA reads TGTGCCAGCAGCTTAGCGAGTCCTTTTTATAATTCACCCCTCCACTTT. Translating gives CASSLASPFYNSPLHF.

The chain carries TRBV6-1 and TRBJ1-5; maybe TRBD1 (5 bases). The CDR3 contains 13 residues. Trimming shortened V by 4 bases and J by 6 bases, and 10 bases separated the two germline ends. Germline V gives CDR1 MNHNS, CDR2 SASEGT. CDR3 coding DNA: TGTGCCAGCAGTGGTCAGGGACTTCAGCCCCAGCATTTT. Its translation is CASSGQGLQPQHF.

The chain uses TRBV2 and TRBJ2-7; 7 bases line up with TRBD1. Per the germline V gene, CDR1 is SNHLY and CDR2 is FYNNEI. The J segment lost 0 bases and the V segment lost 8 bases, leaving 7 bases of the junction unmatched. CDR3 length: 14 amino acids. Here the CDR3 DNA reads TGTGCCAGCCTATGGGACAGTTCCTCCTACGAGCAGTACTTC. Encoded protein: CASLWDSSSYEQYF.